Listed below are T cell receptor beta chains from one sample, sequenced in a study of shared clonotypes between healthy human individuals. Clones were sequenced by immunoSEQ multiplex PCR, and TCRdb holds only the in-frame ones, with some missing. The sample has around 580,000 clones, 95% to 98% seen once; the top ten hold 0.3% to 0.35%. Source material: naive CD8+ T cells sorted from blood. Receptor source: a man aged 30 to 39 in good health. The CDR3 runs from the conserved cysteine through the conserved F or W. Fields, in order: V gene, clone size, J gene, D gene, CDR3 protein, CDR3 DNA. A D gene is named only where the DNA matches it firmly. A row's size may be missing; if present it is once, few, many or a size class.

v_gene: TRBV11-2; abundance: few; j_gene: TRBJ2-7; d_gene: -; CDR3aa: CASSLSPGPSREQYF; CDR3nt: TGTGCCAGCAGCTTATCCCCGGGGCCTTCGAGAGAGCAGTACTTC
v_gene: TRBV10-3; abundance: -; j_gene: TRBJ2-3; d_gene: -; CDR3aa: CAIRGKASTDTQYF; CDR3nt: TGTGCCATCAGGGGCAAAGCTAGCACAGATACGCAGTATTTT
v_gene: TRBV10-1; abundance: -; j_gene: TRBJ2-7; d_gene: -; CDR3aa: CASTVYYEQYF; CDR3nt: TGCGCCAGCACCGTGTACTACGAGCAGTACTTC
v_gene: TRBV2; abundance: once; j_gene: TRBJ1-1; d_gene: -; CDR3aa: CASFSSGTRTEAFF; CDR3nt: TGTGCCAGCTTTTCCTCCGGGACACGCACTGAAGCTTTCTTT
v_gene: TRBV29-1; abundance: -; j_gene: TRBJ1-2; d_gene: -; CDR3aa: CSVVVEGTGVFYGYTF; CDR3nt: TGCAGCGTTGTAGTAGAGGGAACAGGAGTATTCTATGGCTACACCTTC
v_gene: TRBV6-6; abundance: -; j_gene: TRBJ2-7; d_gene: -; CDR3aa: CASSYSNPGYEQYF; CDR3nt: TGTGCCAGCAGTTACTCGAACCCGGGCTACGAGCAGTACTTC
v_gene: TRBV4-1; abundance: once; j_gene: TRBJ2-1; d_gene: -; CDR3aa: CASSQTQGVSSYNEQFF; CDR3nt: TGCGCCAGCAGCCAAACCCAGGGAGTAAGCTCCTACAATGAGCAGTTCTTC
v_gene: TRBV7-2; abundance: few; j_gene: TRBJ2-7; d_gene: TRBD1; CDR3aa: CASSPTGNEQYF; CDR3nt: TGTGCCAGCAGCCCGACAGGGAACGAGCAGTACTTC
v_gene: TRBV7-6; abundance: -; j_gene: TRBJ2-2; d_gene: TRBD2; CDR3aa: CASSSGLAGGTGELFF; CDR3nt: TGTGCCAGCAGCTCCGGACTAGCGGGAGGCACCGGGGAGCTGTTTTTT
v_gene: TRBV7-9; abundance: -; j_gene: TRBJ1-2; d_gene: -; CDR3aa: CASSLGSRTAPTMNYGYTF; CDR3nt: TGTGCCAGCAGCTTAGGAAGCCGGACAGCCCCTACCATGAACTATGGCTACACCTTC
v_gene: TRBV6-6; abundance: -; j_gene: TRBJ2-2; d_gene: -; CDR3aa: CASSLFAGPNTGELFF; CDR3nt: TGTGCCAGCAGCCTCTTCGCGGGGCCTAACACCGGGGAGCTGTTTTTT
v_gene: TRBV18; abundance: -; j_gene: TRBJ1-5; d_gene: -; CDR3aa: CASSSKDALAPNQPQHF; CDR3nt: TGTGCCAGCTCATCGAAGGACGCTTTAGCCCCAAATCAGCCCCAGCATTTT
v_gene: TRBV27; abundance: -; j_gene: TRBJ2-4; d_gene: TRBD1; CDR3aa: CASSDHPNSRGHAKNIQYF; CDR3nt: TGTGCCAGCAGTGATCATCCTAATAGCAGGGGGCATGCCAAAAACATTCAGTACTTC
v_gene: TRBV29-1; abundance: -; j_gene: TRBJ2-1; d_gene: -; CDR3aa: CSVAVGREQFF; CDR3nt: TGCAGCGTTGCTGTGGGCAGGGAGCAGTTCTTC
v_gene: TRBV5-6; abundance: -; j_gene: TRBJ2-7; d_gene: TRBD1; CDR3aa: CASSSRDRAAYEQYF; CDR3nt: TGTGCCAGCAGCTCTAGGGACAGGGCTGCCTACGAGCAGTACTTC
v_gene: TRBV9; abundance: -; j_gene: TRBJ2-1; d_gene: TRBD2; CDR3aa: CASSPRTSGRLVPFF; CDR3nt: TGTGCCAGCAGCCCACGGACTAGCGGGAGGTTAGTCCCGTTCTTC
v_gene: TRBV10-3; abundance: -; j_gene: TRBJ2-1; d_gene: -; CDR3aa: CAIIPDQGLNEQFF; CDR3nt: TGTGCCATCATTCCGGACCAAGGGTTAAATGAGCAGTTCTTC
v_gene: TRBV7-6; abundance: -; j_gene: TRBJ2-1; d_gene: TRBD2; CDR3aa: CASSLIPSGSTHEQFF; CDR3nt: TGTGCCAGCAGCTTAATCCCTAGCGGGAGTACCCATGAGCAGTTCTTC
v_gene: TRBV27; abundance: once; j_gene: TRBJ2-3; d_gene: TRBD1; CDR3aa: CASMSRGRFHTQYF; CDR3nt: TGTGCCAGCATGTCCAGGGGGCGCTTCCATACGCAGTATTTT
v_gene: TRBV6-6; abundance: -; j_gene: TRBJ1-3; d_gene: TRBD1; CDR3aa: CASSYSQGVHGNTIYF; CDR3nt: TGTGCCAGCAGTTACTCGCAGGGGGTACATGGAAACACCATATATTTT
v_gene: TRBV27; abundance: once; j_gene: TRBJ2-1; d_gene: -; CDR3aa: CASSLQGRYNEQFF; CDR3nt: TGTGCCAGCAGTTTACAGGGACGGTACAATGAGCAGTTCTTC
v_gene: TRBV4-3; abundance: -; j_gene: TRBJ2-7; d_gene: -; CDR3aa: CASSQEGLPSYEQYF; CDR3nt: TGCGCCAGCAGCCAAGAAGGACTCCCGTCCTACGAGCAGTACTTC
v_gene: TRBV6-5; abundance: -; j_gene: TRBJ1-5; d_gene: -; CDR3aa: CASSPSMGGNQPQHF; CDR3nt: TGTGCCAGCAGTCCCTCCATGGGGGGTAATCAGCCCCAGCATTTT
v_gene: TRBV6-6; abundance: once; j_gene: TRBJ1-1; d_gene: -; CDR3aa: CASGLATGEAFF; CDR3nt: TGTGCCAGCGGACTGGCAACAGGCGAAGCTTTCTTT
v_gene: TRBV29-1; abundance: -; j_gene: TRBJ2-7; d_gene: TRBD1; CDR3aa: CSVVGQGNYEQYF; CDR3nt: TGCAGCGTTGTCGGACAGGGGAACTACGAGCAGTACTTC
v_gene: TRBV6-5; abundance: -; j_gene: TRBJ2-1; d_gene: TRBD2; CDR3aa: CASTPGGLAGGPQFF; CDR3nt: TGTGCCAGCACCCCCGGGGGGCTAGCGGGAGGTCCTCAGTTCTTC
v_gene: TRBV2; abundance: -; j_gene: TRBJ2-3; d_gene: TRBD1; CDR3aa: CAIESPGQDRTDTQYF; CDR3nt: TGTGCCATAGAATCGCCGGGACAGGATAGGACAGATACGCAGTATTTT
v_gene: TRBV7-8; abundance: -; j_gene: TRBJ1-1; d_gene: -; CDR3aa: CASSHGPGAATEAFF; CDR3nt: TGTGCCAGCAGCCATGGCCCGGGGGCGGCCACTGAAGCTTTCTTT
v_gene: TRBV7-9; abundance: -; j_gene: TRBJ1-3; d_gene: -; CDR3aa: CASSSAWEIGNTIYF; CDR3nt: TGTGCCAGCAGCTCCGCCTGGGAGATCGGAAACACCATATATTTT
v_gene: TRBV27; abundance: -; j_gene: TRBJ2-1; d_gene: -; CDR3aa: CASSPGVAEQFF; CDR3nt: TGTGCCAGCAGTCCGGGCGTTGCTGAGCAGTTCTTC
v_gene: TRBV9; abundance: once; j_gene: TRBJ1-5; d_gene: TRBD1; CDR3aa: CASSVGTGDQPQHF; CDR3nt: TGTGCCAGCAGCGTAGGGACAGGGGATCAGCCCCAGCATTTT
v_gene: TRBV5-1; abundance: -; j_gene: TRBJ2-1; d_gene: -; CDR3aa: CASSSDREGYNEQFF; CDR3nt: TGCGCCAGCAGCTCCGACAGGGAGGGCTACAATGAGCAGTTCTTC
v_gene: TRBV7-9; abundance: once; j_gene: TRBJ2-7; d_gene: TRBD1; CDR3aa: CASSLRGLGYEQYF; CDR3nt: TGTGCCAGCAGCTTAAGGGGGCTGGGGTACGAGCAGTACTTC
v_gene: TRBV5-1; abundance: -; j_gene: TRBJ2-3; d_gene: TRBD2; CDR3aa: CASRDIGGRTTDTQYF; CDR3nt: TGCGCCAGCAGAGACATCGGCGGGAGGACCACAGATACGCAGTATTTT
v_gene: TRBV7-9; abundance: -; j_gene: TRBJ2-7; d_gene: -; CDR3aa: CASSLDGLEQYF; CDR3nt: TGTGCCAGCAGCTTAGATGGGTTGGAGCAGTACTTC
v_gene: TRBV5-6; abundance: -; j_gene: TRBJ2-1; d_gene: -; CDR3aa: CASSLRQGYNEQFF; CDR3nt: TGTGCCAGCAGCTTGCGGCAGGGATACAATGAGCAGTTCTTC
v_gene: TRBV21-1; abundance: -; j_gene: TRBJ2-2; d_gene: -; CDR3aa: CASTFLASGGTGELFF; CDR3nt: TGTGCCAGCACATTCTTGGCTAGCGGGGGCACCGGGGAGCTGTTTTTT
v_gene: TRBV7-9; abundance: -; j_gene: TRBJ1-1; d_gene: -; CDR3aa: CASTQNTEAFF; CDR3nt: TGTGCCAGCACCCAGAACACTGAAGCTTTCTTT
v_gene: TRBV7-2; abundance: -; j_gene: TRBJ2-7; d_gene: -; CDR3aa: CASSSDWGSSYEQYF; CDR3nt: TGTGCCAGCAGCTCCGATTGGGGAAGCTCCTACGAGCAGTACTTC
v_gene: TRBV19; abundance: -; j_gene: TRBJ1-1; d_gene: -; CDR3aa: CASTFSGGTEAFF; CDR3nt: TGTGCCAGTACCTTCAGCGGGGGAACTGAAGCTTTCTTT
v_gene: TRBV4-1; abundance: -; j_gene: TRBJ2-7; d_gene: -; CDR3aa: CASSPRQASTYEQYF; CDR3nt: TGCGCCAGCAGCCCGCGACAGGCTTCCACCTACGAGCAGTACTTC
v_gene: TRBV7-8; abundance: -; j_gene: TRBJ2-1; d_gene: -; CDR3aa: CASSGEVSYNEQFF; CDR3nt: TGTGCCAGCAGCGGCGAGGTATCCTACAATGAGCAGTTCTTC
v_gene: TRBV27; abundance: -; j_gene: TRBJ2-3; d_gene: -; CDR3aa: CASKVSMGTIATDTQYF; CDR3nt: TGTGCCAGCAAAGTCTCTATGGGGACCATCGCCACAGATACGCAGTATTTT
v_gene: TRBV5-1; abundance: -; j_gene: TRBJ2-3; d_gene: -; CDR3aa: CASSLMRSSTDTQYF; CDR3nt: TGCGCCAGCAGCTTGATGAGGTCCAGCACAGATACGCAGTATTTT
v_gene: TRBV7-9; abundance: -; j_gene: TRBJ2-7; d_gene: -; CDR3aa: CASSSRTSYEQYF; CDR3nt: TGTGCCAGCAGCTCCAGGACATCCTACGAGCAGTACTTC
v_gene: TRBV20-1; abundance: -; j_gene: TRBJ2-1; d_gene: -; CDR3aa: CSATSHEQFF; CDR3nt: TGCAGTGCCACGTCCCATGAGCAGTTCTTC
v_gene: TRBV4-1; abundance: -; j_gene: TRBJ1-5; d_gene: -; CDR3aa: CASSQDSGTNQPQHF; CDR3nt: TGCGCCAGCAGCCAAGACTCGGGAACTAATCAGCCCCAGCATTTT
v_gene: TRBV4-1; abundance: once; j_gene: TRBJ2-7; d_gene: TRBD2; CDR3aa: CASSQRLAGAQDEQYF; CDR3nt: TGCGCCAGCAGCCAGAGACTAGCGGGAGCGCAGGACGAGCAGTACTTC
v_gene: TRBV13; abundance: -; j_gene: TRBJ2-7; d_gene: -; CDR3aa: CASSLVGEFEYEQYF; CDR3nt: TGTGCCAGCAGCTTAGTAGGGGAGTTCGAGTACGAGCAGTACTTC
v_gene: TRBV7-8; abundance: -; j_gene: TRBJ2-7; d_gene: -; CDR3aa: CASSLARSYEQYF; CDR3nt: TGTGCCAGCAGCCTTGCGCGGAGCTACGAGCAGTACTTC
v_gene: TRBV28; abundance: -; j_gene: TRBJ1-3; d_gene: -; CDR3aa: CASSLVGGYSGNTIYF; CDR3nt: TGTGCCAGCAGTCTAGTGGGGGGTTATTCTGGAAACACCATATATTTT
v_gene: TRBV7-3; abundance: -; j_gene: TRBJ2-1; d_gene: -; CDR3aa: CASSPFPESAYNEQFF; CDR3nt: TGTGCCAGCAGCCCATTCCCGGAGTCGGCCTACAATGAGCAGTTCTTC
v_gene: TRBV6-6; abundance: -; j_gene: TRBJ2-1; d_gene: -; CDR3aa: CASSHGVTYNEQFF; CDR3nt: TGTGCCAGCAGCCACGGGGTTACCTACAATGAGCAGTTCTTC
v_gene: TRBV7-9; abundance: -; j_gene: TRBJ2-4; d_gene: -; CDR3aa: CASSLGENAAKNIQYF; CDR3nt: TGTGCCAGCAGCTTAGGGGAAAACGCAGCCAAAAACATTCAGTACTTC
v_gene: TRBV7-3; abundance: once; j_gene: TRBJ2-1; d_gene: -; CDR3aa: CASSLEGAGSYEQFF; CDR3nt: TGTGCCAGCAGCTTGGAGGGGGCCGGTAGCTATGAGCAGTTCTTC